There are a few counts of the clone carrying this T cell receptor (beta chain). These data come from a study of blood T cells in healthy people across ages. CDR3 size: 17 residues. Trimming took 6 bases from V and 0 from J; bases not matched to a gene: 5. Then a second PCR, running roughly 6 to 12 cycles, was carried out with a sample-barcoded 5' primer and a J-beta primer mix. MiXCR, run by TCRdb on the 5' RACE reads, gives a single entry per CDR3 protein. Of 1.5 million to 2 million distinct CDR3 sequences listed, less than 50% were seen once; the top ten hold over 2%. The source material was blood. The clonotype comes from a woman in her forties in good health. This sequence joins TRBV12-3 or TRBV12-4 and TRBJ2-6; 10 bases agree with TRBD1. CDR3 DNA: TGTGCCAGCAGCCGGACAGGGGGGAACTCTGGGGCCAACGTCCTGACTTTC. It specifies CASSRTGGNSGANVLTF.